What follows is one T cell receptor beta chain and its context. This sample is part of a study of blood T cell repertoires in COVID-19. On the study more broadly: Acute-phase and convalescent COVID-19 samples originated in the United States, Italy and Spain.

V was clipped by 0 bases and J by 2 bases, with 16 bases between them. The germline gives CDR1 LGHDT, CDR2 YNNKEL (reference sequence). The CDR3 sequence is 18 residues long. In the authors' workflow: Estimates of nucleated cell counts were drawn from the amplification of reference gene primers. The protocol was immunoSEQ multiplex PCR, while the TCRdb copy is restricted to in-frame clones and leaves out a portion. Clone size and the V and J calls come from that table; the DNA yielded D and trimming. In the table there are 80,000 or so clones, 75% to 90% of which are singletons. This receptor was identified in a human donor in a cohort sampled during active COVID-19. Input material: peripheral blood. The chain joins TRBV3-1 (or the pseudogene TRBV3-2) to TRBJ1-4; D ambiguous. The CDR3 DNA reads as TGTGCCAGCAGCCAAGACGTGGGCAAGCCGGATACTAATGAAAAACTGTTTTTT. As protein: CASSQDVGKPDTNEKLFF.